The TCR beta chain under discussion was sequenced for a study of T cell repertoires in cytomegalovirus infection. Findings and limits, study-wide: Within the response measured ex vivo, HLA-C-restricted CMV-specific TCR beta clonotypes were dominant.

This CDR3 is built from 17 residues. Trimming cost V 5 bases and J 5 bases, with 22 bases left between them. CDR1 and CDR2 from the germline V gene are SGHTA and FQGNSA. From the reads, TCRdb called clonotypes with MiXCR, one entry per CDR3 protein. The table records under 500,000 distinct CDR3 sequences, 40% to 50% of them present only once. This clonotype was seen more than once but under ten times. Antigen: not known. The receptor was derived from a human donor in good health (CMV status not recorded). Some clones in this sample may be carry-over from other donors' samples. The sequencing here drew on cultured PBMCs, taken from culture after CMV antigen stimulation. The rearrangement joins TRBV7-2 to TRBJ2-1; D not certain. The CDR3 region has the DNA TGTGCCAGCAGCCCAGAGGTATCCCCCTTAAGGAACAATGAGCAGTTCTTC. It translates to CASSPEVSPLRNNEQFF.